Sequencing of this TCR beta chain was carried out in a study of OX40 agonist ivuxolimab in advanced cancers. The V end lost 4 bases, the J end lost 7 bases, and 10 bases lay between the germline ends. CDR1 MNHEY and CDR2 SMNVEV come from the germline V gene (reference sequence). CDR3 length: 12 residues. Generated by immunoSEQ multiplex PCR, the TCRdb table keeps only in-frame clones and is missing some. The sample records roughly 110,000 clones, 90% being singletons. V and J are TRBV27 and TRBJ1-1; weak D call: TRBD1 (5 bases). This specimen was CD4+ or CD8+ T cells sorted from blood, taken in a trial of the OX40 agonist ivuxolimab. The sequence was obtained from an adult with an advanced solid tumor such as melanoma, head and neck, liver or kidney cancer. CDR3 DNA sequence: TGTGCCAGCAGTTATGGCGGGGGTGAAGCTTTCTTT. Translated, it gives CASSYGGGEAFF.